The 26 T cell receptor beta chains below were found in one sample sequenced in a study of blood T cell repertoires in COVID-19. The assay was immunoSEQ multiplex PCR, and TCRdb's table has in-frame clones only and misses some. The sample holds about 360,000 clones; more than 85% are singletons and the top ten take approximately 2.9%. Sequencing was performed on peripheral blood. Source of these receptors: a human donor in a cohort sampled during active COVID-19.

A few counts support this clone. This chain links TRBV25-1 with TRBJ2-3; 9 bases fit TRBD2. Germline lookup yields CDR1 MGHDK and CDR2 SYGVNS. The ends lost 3 bases at V and 4 bases at J; junction bases unmatched: 8. This CDR3 has 16 residues. The CDR3 is CASSERLAAPPDTQYF. The CDR3 DNA reads as TGTGCCAGCAGTGAGAGACTAGCGGCACCGCCAGATACGCAGTATTTT.

The chain joins TRBV30 to TRBJ2-5, with TRBD2 as a possible D gene (6 bases). Germline V gives CDR1 GTSNPN, CDR2 SVGIG (reference sequence). The ends were cut back, 2 bases at V and 4 bases at J, with 20 bases in the middle. The CDR3 runs 16 residues. This CDR3 is CAWSPWGDRGRETQYF. The CDR3 DNA is TGTGCCTGGAGTCCATGGGGGGATAGAGGCAGAGAGACCCAGTACTTC. The full variable domain, with the rest looked up from reference TRBV30 and TRBJ2-5, is SQTIHQWPATLVQPVGSPLSLECTVEGTSNPNLYWYRQAAGRGLQLLFYSVGIGQISSEVPQNLSASRPQDRQFILSSKKLLLSDSGFYLCAWSPWGDRGRETQYFGPGTRLLVL.

The V gene is TRBV19, the J gene TRBJ1-1; 9 bases agree with TRBD1. The CDR3 is 14 amino acids. The V and J ends lost 3 bases and 8 bases, in that order; junction bases with no gene match: 7. Germline V lookup: CDR1 LNHDA, CDR2 SQIVND (reference sequence). CDR3 protein: CASSIVAGQGEAFF. Here the CDR3 DNA reads TGTGCCAGTAGTATCGTGGCAGGACAGGGGGAAGCTTTCTTT. Looking up the rest from reference TRBV19 and TRBJ1-1 gives the full variable domain: DGGITQSPKYLFRKEGQNVTLSCEQNLNHDAMYWYRQDPGQGLRLIYYSQIVNDFQKGDIAEGYSVSREKKESFPLTVTSAQKNPTAFYLCASSIVAGQGEAFFGQGTRLTVV.

This clone has only a few counts. The V gene is TRBV7-9, the J gene TRBJ2-7; tentative D call: TRBD1 (6 bases). The CDR3 sequence is 15 residues long. Germline V CDR1 and CDR2: SEHNR, FQNEAQ (reference sequence). Trimming pared 1 base from V and 7 bases from J, leaving 17 bases between. This CDR3 reads CASSLVQGVSDEQYF. In DNA form, the CDR3 reads TGTGCCAGCAGCTTAGTACAGGGAGTTTCCGATGAGCAGTACTTC.

The chain uses TRBV4-2 and TRBJ1-6, with a tentative D call TRBD1 (5 bases). The germline CDR1 and CDR2 sequences are LGHNA and YNFKEQ. V was trimmed by 7 bases and J by 8 bases, leaving 18 bases between them. The CDR3 loop spans 15 amino acids. The CDR3: CASNLGGGADSPLHF. CDR3 bases: TGTGCCAGCAACCTCGGGGGAGGGGCGGATTCACCCCTCCACTTT.

This clone was found once. The J gene is TRBJ2-3, the V gene TRBV20-1; no reliable D call. The germline CDR1 and CDR2 sequences are DFQATT and SNEGSKA (reference sequence). The CDR3 loop spans 10 amino acids. Trimming removed 6 bases from V and 6 bases from J, with 7 bases in between. CDR3 bases: TGCAGTGCCACAAAGGATACGCAGTATTTT. Its translation is CSATKDTQYF.

The V call is TRBV7-2, the J call TRBJ2-7, with unresolved D. The CDR3 length is 14 residues. The V gene lost 2 bases and the J gene lost 4 bases, with 12 bases spanning the gap. Germline V gives CDR1 SGHTA, CDR2 FQGNSA. The CDR3 sequence is CASSLLQLAYEQYF. Written as DNA, the CDR3 is TGTGCCAGCAGCTTATTACAGTTGGCATACGAGCAGTACTTC.

Only one count was recorded for this clone. The rearrangement links TRBV3-1 (or the pseudogene TRBV3-2) to TRBJ1-2; D is uncertain. Germline-derived CDR1 and CDR2 are LGHDT and YNNKEL (reference sequence). This CDR3 region has 14 residues. Trimming shortened V by 3 bases and J by 4 bases, and 12 bases separated the two germline ends. As DNA, the CDR3 is TGTGCCAGCAGCCACGCCTCCAGGCTCTATGGCTACACCTTC. Its translation is CASSHASRLYGYTF.

V gene TRBV11-2 combines with J gene TRBJ2-2; D may be TRBD2 (6 bases). CDR1 SGHAT and CDR2 FQNNGV come from the germline V gene. With 8 bases removed from V and 0 bases from J, the gap between germline ends came to 19 bases. The CDR3 totals 17 residues. The CDR3 sequence is CASRKPRTGANTGELFF. Here the CDR3 DNA reads TGTGCCAGCCGAAAGCCCCGGACGGGAGCGAACACCGGGGAGCTGTTTTTT.

The chain joins TRBV19 to TRBJ1-5; 7 bases fit TRBD1. This CDR3 contains 13 residues. Trimming took 5 bases from V and 6 from J; bases not matched to a gene: 4. Germline V gene sequence: CDR1 LNHDA, CDR2 SQIVND (reference sequence). The CDR3 is CASSVTGFQPQHF. CDR3 DNA: TGTGCCAGTAGTGTGACAGGGTTTCAGCCCCAGCATTTT.

The rearrangement joins TRBV2 to TRBJ1-3; D is unresolved. Per the germline V gene, CDR1 is SNHLY and CDR2 is FYNNEI. Trimming removed 4 bases at V and 2 bases at J, with 9 bases between. The CDR3 consists of 14 residues. The CDR3 here is CASSVHTAGNTIYF. CDR3 coding DNA: TGTGCCAGCAGTGTGCATACGGCTGGAAACACCATATATTTT.

The J gene is TRBJ2-3, the V gene TRBV10-3; TRBD2 matches 7 bases. V lost 5 bases, J lost 8 bases, and 16 bases stayed unmatched. CDR1 is ENHRY, CDR2 SYGVKD, per germline. The CDR3 contains 16 residues. In DNA form, the CDR3 reads TGTGCCATCAGTACGCGATCCTACACTAGCGAGGGTACGCAGTATTTT. Translated: CAISTRSYTSEGTQYF.

This chain joins TRBV4-1 and TRBJ2-3, with 7 nucleotides matching TRBD2. The V and J ends lost 1 base and 4 bases, in that order; junction bases with no gene match: 11. This CDR3 comprises 17 residues. Germline CDR1 and CDR2: MGHRA and YSYEKL. The CDR3, as DNA: TGCGCCAGCAGCCAAGCGACGGGGGGATTAAAGGCAGATACGCAGTATTTT. This translates into CASSQATGGLKADTQYF.

Regarding this clone: Other DNA sequences of this sample code for an identical CDR3. This chain connects TRBV6-6 to TRBJ2-5; possible D gene TRBD1, 5 bases. From germline, CDR1 is MNHNY and CDR2 SVGAGI (reference sequence). V lost 2 bases and J 5 bases, leaving 6 bases between the germline ends. The CDR3 consists of 12 residues. The CDR3 DNA is TGTGCCAGCAGTTACAGGGGTGAGACCCAGTACTTC. It is translated as CASSYRGETQYF.

This chain joins TRBV7-2 and TRBJ2-7, with 10 bases aligning to TRBD2. This CDR3 has 16 residues. The germline V gene has CDR1 SGHTA and CDR2 FQGNSA. The V and J ends lost 0 bases and 4 bases, in that order; junction bases with no gene match: 6. The CDR3 region has the DNA TGTGCCAGCAGCTTAGCGCGGGTAGCGGGAGGTTACGAGCAGTACTTC. Its translation: CASSLARVAGGYEQYF.

This sequence joins TRBV18 and TRBJ1-3, with D maybe TRBD1 (5 bases). V was trimmed by 4 bases and J by 0 bases, leaving 13 bases between them. In germline, CDR1 is KGHSH, CDR2 LQKENI. The CDR3 contains 16 residues. In DNA, the CDR3 is TGTGCCAGCTCACAGGGGCTCGGTGACTCTGGAAACACCATATATTTT. Translating it yields CASSQGLGDSGNTIYF. The full variable domain, in which reference TRBV18 and TRBJ1-3 provide the parts outside the CDR3, is NAGVMQNPRHLVRRRGQEARLRCSPMKGHSHVYWYRQLPEEGLKFMVYLQKENIIDESGMPKERFSAEFPKEGPSILRIQQVVRGDSAAYFCASSQGLGDSGNTIYFGEGSWLTVV.

CDR3 sequence: CASRATIVLRLFF. The CDR3 nucleotides are TGTGCCAGCAGGGCTACTATAGTTTTACGGCTGTTTTTT. J is TRBJ1-4 and V is TRBV2, with D unclear. The CDR3 contains 13 residues. CDR1 and CDR2 from the germline V gene are SNHLY and FYNNEI. The ends were cut back, 6 bases at V and 14 bases at J, with 19 bases in the middle.

This chain joins TRBV5-1 and TRBJ2-7; 10 bases are shared with TRBD2. The germline CDR1 and CDR2 sequences are SGHRS and YFSETQ. The CDR3 spans 16 residues. Losses at the gene ends were 1 base for V and 6 bases for J; bases not matched to a gene: 10. Written as DNA, the CDR3 is TGCGCCAGCAGCTTGTCGAGCGGGAGGGTTGTAGGCGAGCAGTACTTC. Residues: CASSLSSGRVVGEQYF.

J is TRBJ1-1 and V is TRBV29-1; no firm D call. The ends were cut back, 7 bases at V and 4 bases at J, with 10 bases in the middle. Germline CDR1 SQVTM, CDR2 ANQGSEA. This CDR3 comprises 11 residues. The CDR3 region has the DNA TGCAGCGCTCTGGTTAGCACTGAAGCTTTCTTT. Protein: CSALVSTEAFF.

This chain uses TRBV7-8 with TRBJ1-2; 7 nucleotides align to TRBD1. Germline CDR1 is SGHVS and CDR2 is FQNEAQ. This CDR3 is built from 16 residues. Trimming took 0 bases from V and 4 from J; bases not matched to a gene: 8. This CDR3 reads CASSLAATGKVYGYTF. CDR3 sequence (DNA): TGTGCCAGCAGCTTAGCAGCGACAGGGAAAGTCTATGGCTACACCTTC.

The V and J genes are TRBV7-9 and TRBJ2-7; D may be TRBD1 (6 bases). The CDR3 length is 15 residues. V was shortened by 5 bases and J by 6 bases, with 20 bases between the two germline ends. Germline-derived CDR1 and CDR2 are SEHNR and FQNEAQ (reference sequence). CDR3 sequence (DNA): TGTGCCAGCAGCCCCCGCTTGGGGCAGGGGAGCGAGCAGTACTTC. Translating it yields CASSPRLGQGSEQYF.

This clone was observed a few times. This chain connects TRBV9 to TRBJ1-2, with 9 bases lining up with TRBD1. CDR1 is SGDLS, CDR2 YYNGEE, per germline. Trimming cost V 2 bases and J 7 bases; bases outside gene matches: 6. CDR3 length: 14 amino acids. The chain's CDR3 is CASSVGGQGLGYTF. CDR3 sequence (DNA): TGTGCCAGCAGCGTTGGGGGACAGGGTCTTGGCTACACCTTC.

The chain combines TRBV10-3 with TRBJ2-1, with 7 bases lining up with TRBD2. After removal of 6 bases from V and 0 bases from J, the junction contained 17 bases not matched to a gene. Germline CDR1 reads ENHRY; CDR2 reads SYGVKD. The CDR3 runs to 19 residues. Here the CDR3 reads CAISHTLTPGGSSYNEQFF. The CDR3 DNA reads TGTGCCATCAGCCACACCCTCACGCCGGGAGGAAGCTCCTACAATGAGCAGTTCTTC.

The chain combines TRBV7-3 with TRBJ2-1; D gene ambiguous. This CDR3 has 14 residues. CDR1 and CDR2 (germline): SGHTA, FQGTGA. Trimming removed 5 bases at V and 8 bases at J, with 16 bases between. CDR3 bases: TGTGCCAGCAGCCCCCAGTCCCATAAAGATGAGCAGTTCTTC. The encoded protein is CASSPQSHKDEQFF.

The chain recombines TRBV4-1 with TRBJ2-1, with 12 bases that match TRBD2. With V trimmed by 3 bases and J by 5 bases, 5 bases remained unmatched. Germline V lookup: CDR1 MGHRA, CDR2 YSYEKL. The CDR3 extends over 16 amino acids. CDR3 in DNA: TGCGCCAGCAGCCAGGTCGGACTAGCGGGACACAATGAGCAGTTCTTC. This translates into CASSQVGLAGHNEQFF.

The genes are TRBV28 and TRBJ2-7, with 8 bases identical to TRBD2. Germline CDR1 is MDHEN and CDR2 is SYDVKM. CDR3 length equals 15 residues. The ends lost 6 bases at V and 1 base at J; junction bases unmatched: 8. The CDR3 here is CASRMSGSGSYEQYF. The CDR3 DNA reads TGTGCCAGCAGGATGAGCGGGAGCGGGTCCTACGAGCAGTACTTC.